Presented here are 2 T cell receptor beta chains from one specimen sequenced in a study of prognosis after radiotherapy for stage I lung cancer. Two-round multiplex PCR amplified TCR beta CDR3 from genomic DNA. Amplification during the initial PCR round employed primers specific to each TRBV and TRBJ gene. MiXCR was run by TCRdb on the multiplex PCR reads, yielding one entry per CDR3 protein. The sample has roughly 27,000 distinct CDR3 sequences; roughly 50% are singletons. The starting material was PBMCs, obtained before or after stereotactic body radiation therapy (not recorded which). These receptors were taken from a donor over 45 with non-small cell lung cancer.

The table lists this clonotype with many counts. The chain uses TRBV18 and TRBJ1-4; D possibly corresponds to TRBD1 (6 bases). The germline V gene encodes CDR1 KGHSH and CDR2 LQKENI. This CDR3 spans 19 amino acids. Trimming cost V 2 bases and J 0 bases, with 19 bases left between them. The CDR3 reads CASSPRRGGGSATNEKLFF. CDR3 sequence (DNA): TGTGCCAGCTCACCAAGGAGGGGGGGAGGCTCCGCAACTAATGAAAAACTGTTTTTT. Full variable domain (outside the CDR3, taken from reference TRBV18 and TRBJ1-4): NAGVMQNPRHLVRRRGQEARLRCSPMKGHSHVYWYRQLPEEGLKFMVYLQKENIIDESGMPKERFSAEFPKEGPSILRIQQVVRGDSAAYFCASSPRRGGGSATNEKLFFGSGTQLSVL.

This sequence joins TRBV7-9 and TRBJ1-6, with 10 bases aligning to TRBD1. The V and J ends lost 1 base and 9 bases, in that order; junction bases with no gene match: 6. Germline assignment: CDR1 SEHNR and CDR2 FQNEAQ (reference sequence). The CDR3 is 16 residues long. The CDR3 spells CASSLGGQGVGSPLHF. Written as DNA, the CDR3 is TGTGCCAGCAGCTTAGGTGGACAGGGGGTGGGTTCACCCCTCCACTTT.